This T cell receptor beta chain was observed in a study of Ad26.COV2.S vaccination and SARS-CoV-2 variants (dated by TCRdb to about 2021). About the study as a whole: Donors in the vaccine arm were drawn from COV1001, a phase I-IIa trial of Ad26.COV2.S in healthy adults that was multicentre, randomized, double-blind and placebo-controlled. Dosing of Ad26.COV2.S was intramuscular, at either 5x10^10 or 1x10^11 viral particles, delivered as one shot or as two shots spaced 56 days apart. Sequencing of the TCRbeta repertoire served to evaluate the specificity and breadth of SARS-CoV-2-reactive T cell receptors following Ad26.COV2.S vaccination. A total of some 30 samples were included in the TCR-sequenced set, comprising about 20 Ad26.COV2.S vaccine recipients, 5 placebo recipients and 8 SARS-CoV-2 convalescent individuals. Trial participants were randomized into five groups of five, in which low-dose or high-dose Ad26.COV2.S was given once or twice, or placebo was given on both occasions. Throughout the experiments and outcome assessment, investigators stayed blinded to trial group allocation. What the study reported, not specific to this receptor: Higher spike-specific TCR breadth was observed in Ad26.COV2.S recipients than in placebo recipients (P = 0.0014). After vaccination, substantial breadth of spike-specific CD8+ and CD4+ T cell responses was reported. The authors noted that the TCR breadth and depth analyses may have underestimated total T cell responses. The study lacked the statistical power to compare responses across vaccine doses or regimens. Non-spike TCR breadth was comparable between vaccine and placebo recipients, consistent with the vaccine containing only spike.

Turning to this clone: The specificity of this receptor is unknown. Nothing much larger sits one base from this clone, and base qualities are not available.

The sample's treatment or condition label, in plain terms: about 20 received Ad26.COV2.S at low or high dose, single or two shots; 5 received placebo; per-sample allocation not given. For vaccine and placebo recipients, repertoires were sequenced using samples collected on day 63 after the first injection. Cohort 1b enrolled about two dozen adults aged 18-55 years at a single site in Boston, USA, between 29 July and 7 August 2020. Ad26.COV2.S was a replication-incompetent adenovirus type 26 vector expressing a prefusion-stabilized SARS-CoV-2 spike protein from the original Wuhan strain. For CDR1 and CDR2, the germline V gene (reference sequence) lists LGHDT and YNNKEL. The CDR3 numbers 18 residues from cysteine through phenylalanine. The read is trimmed to its CDR3 DNA, 54 bases read in frame from base 1. V is pruned by 1 base and J by 0 bases, leaving 8 bases of the junction without a gene match.

The immunoSEQ Assay was the method used to sequence TCRbeta CDR3 regions. After extraction, genomic DNA underwent amplification by bias-controlled multiplex PCR, followed by high-throughput sequencing. Per the authors' processing: Collapsing and filtering of sequences were performed to quantify the absolute abundance of each unique TCRbeta CDR3 region. T cell fraction was estimated by normalizing TCRbeta template counts to usable DNA, which was measured by amplifying reference genes present in all nucleated cells. Repertoire TCRs were annotated as SARS-CoV-2-specific by exact matching of V gene, CDR3 amino acid sequence and J gene to a known reactive TCR set. The reference SARS-CoV-2 TCR set was obtained from MIRA and was filtered for enrichment in COVID-19-positive ImmuneCODE repertoires, whereby public or cross-reactive TCRs were removed. Using the MIRA antigens, annotated TCRs were further analysed by specific ORF or by position within an ORF. Breadth was defined as the number of annotated unique rearrangements divided by the total number of unique productive rearrangements, and depth was defined as the summed frequency of the annotated unique rearrangements. Group comparisons of TCR breadth used two-sided Wilcoxon rank-sum tests. What TCRdb holds here is the immuneACCESS table cut down to in-frame rearrangements. Part of the clones is not present; checked against another copy, under half of the missing clones reflect an unresolved V gene, and the others are unexplained. V and J calls and clone size come straight from that table; D and trimming were deduced from the DNA. The sample table records about 350,000 clones; roughly 91% of these occur just once. Approximately 4.5% of the sample is held by the ten biggest clonotypes.

The chain links TRBV3-1 (or the pseudogene TRBV3-2) with TRBJ2-3; 9 bases in between match TRBD1. Material: peripheral blood, obtained in a trial of Ad26.COV2.S vaccine versus placebo. The TCR was taken from a person aged 18-65 years who received the Ad26.COV2.S COVID-19 vaccine or a placebo. The nucleotide sequence is TGTGCCAGCAGCCAAGTACCATATGGGACAGGGAGCACAGATACGCAGTATTTT. The encoded protein is CASSQVPYGTGSTDTQYF.